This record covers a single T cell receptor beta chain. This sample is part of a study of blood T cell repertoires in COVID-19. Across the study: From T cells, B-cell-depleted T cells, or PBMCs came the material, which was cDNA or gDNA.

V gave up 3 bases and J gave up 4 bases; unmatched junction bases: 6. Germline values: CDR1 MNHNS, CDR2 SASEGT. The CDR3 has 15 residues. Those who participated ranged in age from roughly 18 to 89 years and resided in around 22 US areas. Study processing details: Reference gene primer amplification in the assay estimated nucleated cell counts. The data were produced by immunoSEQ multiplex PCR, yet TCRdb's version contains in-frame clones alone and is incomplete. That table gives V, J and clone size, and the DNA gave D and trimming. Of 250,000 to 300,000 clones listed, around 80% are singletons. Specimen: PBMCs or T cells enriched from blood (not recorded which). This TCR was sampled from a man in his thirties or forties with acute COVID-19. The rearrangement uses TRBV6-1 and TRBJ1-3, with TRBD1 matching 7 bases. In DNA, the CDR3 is TGTGCCAGCAGTGAGTCGGGACAGCAAGGAAACACCATATATTTT. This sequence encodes CASSESGQQGNTIYF.